This T cell receptor beta chain was captured by sequencing in a study of T cell responses to AZD1222 COVID-19 vaccine. Overall study findings and caveats: Repertoires in all cases were sampled only once the peak T cell response had passed. White British ancestry dominated among donors, who included more females, and clonal diversity was possibly underestimated. Spike-wide coverage was observed for vaccine-associated CD4 TCRs, with dominant responses at 160-218 and 743-854.

Remarks on this clone: Its antigen is as yet unknown.

CDR3 length: 14 amino acids. Trimming took 5 bases from V and 8 from J; bases not matched to a gene: 9. Germline CDR1 is MDHEN and CDR2 is SYDVKM. Some clones are missing from TCRdb's copy, which holds only in-frame ones; the method was immunoSEQ multiplex PCR. The repertoire holds about 120,000 clones, with over 75% as singletons. The sample consisted of peripheral blood, taken on day 0 of AZD1222 vaccination. The sequence was obtained from an adult in good health. The rearrangement uses TRBV28 and TRBJ2-3; 8 positions agree with TRBD2. The CDR3, as DNA: TGTGCCAGCAGTGTGAGCGGGAGTCCACGTACGCAGTATTTT. Encoded protein: CASSVSGSPRTQYF.